This TCR beta chain was sequenced during a study of blood T cells in healthy people across ages. Trimming took off 3 bases at V and 5 bases at J, with 14 bases between the two ends. The CDR3 extends over 15 amino acids. Germline V CDR1 and CDR2: SGHRS, YFSETQ. Alongside a J-beta primer mix, a sample-barcoded 5' primer served in a second PCR lasting about 7 to 12 cycles. A single record per CDR3 protein comes from TCRdb applying MiXCR to the 5' RACE reads. The sample includes roughly 1,300,000 distinct CDR3 sequences, approximately 59% of them seen just once. Only a few counts were recorded for this clonotype. Its specificity is not known. Each sample yielded at least 6 million isolated PBMCs. A minimum of 6 micrograms of total RNA was extracted per sample. The study, taken as a whole, reports: Age showed a roughly linear inverse relationship with TCR beta diversity per million T cells.

Sequencing input: blood. The chain uses TRBV5-1 and TRBJ2-2; no reliable D call. The clonotype originates from a man between 18 and 29 years old in good health. CDR3 sequence: CASSSTGRSTGELFF. DNA for the CDR3: TGCGCCAGCAGCTCAACCGGACGGAGTACCGGGGAGCTGTTTTTT.